This T cell receptor beta chain comes out of a study of molecular identifiers for immune sequencing clone quantification. TCRdb used MiXCR to reprocess the PCR reads, holding one entry per CDR3 protein. In the table there are some 320,000 distinct CDR3 sequences, 20% to 25% of which are singletons. This clonotype was detected ten times or more. What was sequenced was naive CD8+ T cells from blood, with Jurkat cell RNA spiked in. Subset noted: FACS-sorted CD8+CD4-CCR7+CD45RA+ naive T cells. The TCR was taken from a human donor in good health. Some libraries in this study had Jurkat cell RNA spiked in.

CDR3 residues: CASSLSIGGGYIQPQHF. The CDR3 DNA sequence: TGTGCCAGCAGCTTGTCTATTGGAGGGGGTTATATTCAGCCCCAGCATTTT. The genes are TRBV5-5 and TRBJ1-5; TRBD1 might be the D (6 bases). The CDR3 length is 17 residues. V lost 1 base and J lost 6, with 20 bases in between. In germline, CDR1 is SGHKS, CDR2 YYEKEE (reference sequence).